This TCR beta chain was captured by sequencing in a study of CD8+ T cells in alopecia areata. Study summary: The duration of tofacitinib was 6 to 18 months, with 6 months off drug afterward. Study results and caveats: An increase in clonality over normal scalp was evident in lesional scalp, especially alopecia totalis/universalis.

Following extraction, RNA underwent reverse transcription to cDNA, which served as the sequencing template. Using immunoSEQ multiplex PCR, the repertoire was profiled, and TCRdb retains in-frame clones only, with some absent. The sample contains hundreds of thousands of clones, approximately 52% of which appear only once. Remarks on this clone: As yet, its antigen is unknown.

The length of the CDR3 is 14 residues. The ends were cut back, 6 bases at V and 4 bases at J, with 16 bases in the middle. Per the germline V gene, CDR1 is MNHEY and CDR2 is SMNVEV (reference sequence). Alopecia areata patients had lesional scalp punch biopsies and peripheral blood taken from them. CD4+ and CD8+ T cells were sorted from PBMCs stained for CD3, CD4 and CD8. The clonotype comes from a human donor with alopecia areata. Here the sequenced sample was CD4+ T cells sorted from blood, taken at week 0. The V call is TRBV27, the J call TRBJ2-7, with D perhaps matching TRBD1 or TRBD2 (6 bases each). Written as DNA, the CDR3 is TGTGCCAGCAGCTACAGGGTAGGGAGGTACGAGCAGTACTTC. This codes for CASSYRVGRYEQYF.